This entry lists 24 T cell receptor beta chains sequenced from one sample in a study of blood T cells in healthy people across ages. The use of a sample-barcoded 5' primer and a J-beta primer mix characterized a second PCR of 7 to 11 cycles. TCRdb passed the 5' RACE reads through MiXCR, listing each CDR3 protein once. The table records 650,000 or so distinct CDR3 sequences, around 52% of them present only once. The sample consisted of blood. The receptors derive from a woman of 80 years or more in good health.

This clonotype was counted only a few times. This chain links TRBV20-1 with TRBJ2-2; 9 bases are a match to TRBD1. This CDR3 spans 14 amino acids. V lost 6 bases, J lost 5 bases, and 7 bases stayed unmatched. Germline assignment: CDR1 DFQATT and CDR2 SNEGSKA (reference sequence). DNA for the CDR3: TGCAGTGCCAAACAGGGGGCCGGAACCGGGGAGCTGTTTTTT. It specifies CSAKQGAGTGELFF.

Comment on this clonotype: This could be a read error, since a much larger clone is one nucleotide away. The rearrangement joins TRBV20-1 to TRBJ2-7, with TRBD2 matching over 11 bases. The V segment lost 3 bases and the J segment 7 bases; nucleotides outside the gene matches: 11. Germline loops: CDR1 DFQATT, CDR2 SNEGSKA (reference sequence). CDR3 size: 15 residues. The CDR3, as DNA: TGCAGTGCTAGGGGTACTAGCGGGAGAAACAATGAGCAGTACTTC. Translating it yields CSARGTSGRNNEQYF.

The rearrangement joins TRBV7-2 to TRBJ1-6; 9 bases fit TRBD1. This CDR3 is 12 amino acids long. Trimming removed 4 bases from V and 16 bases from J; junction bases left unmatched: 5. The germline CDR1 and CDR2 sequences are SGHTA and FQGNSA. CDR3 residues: CASSSRTGALHF. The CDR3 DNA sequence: TGTGCCAGCAGCTCAAGGACAGGGGCACTCCACTTT.

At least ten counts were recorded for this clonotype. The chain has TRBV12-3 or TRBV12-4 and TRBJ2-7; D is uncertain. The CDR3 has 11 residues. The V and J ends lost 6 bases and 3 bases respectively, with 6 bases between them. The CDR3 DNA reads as TGTGCCAGCAGCCTAGTCTACGAGCAGTACTTC. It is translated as CASSLVYEQYF.

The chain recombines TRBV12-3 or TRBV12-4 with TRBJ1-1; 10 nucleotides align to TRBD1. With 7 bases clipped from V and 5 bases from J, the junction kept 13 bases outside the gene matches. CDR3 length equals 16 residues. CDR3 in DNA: TGTGCCAGCATTGGAGGACAGGGGGGTATGTTGACTGAAGCTTTCTTT. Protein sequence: CASIGGQGGMLTEAFF.

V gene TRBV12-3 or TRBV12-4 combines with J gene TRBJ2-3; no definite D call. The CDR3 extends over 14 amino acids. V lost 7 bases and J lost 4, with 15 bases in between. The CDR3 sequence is CASNSLGLADTQYF. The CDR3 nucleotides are TGTGCCAGCAATAGTCTGGGATTGGCAGATACGCAGTATTTT.

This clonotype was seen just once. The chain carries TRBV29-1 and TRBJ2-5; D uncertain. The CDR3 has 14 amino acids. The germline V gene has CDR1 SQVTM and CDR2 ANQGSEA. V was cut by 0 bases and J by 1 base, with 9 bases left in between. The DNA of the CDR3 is TGCAGCGTTGAAGATTACCCAGCCCAAGAGACCCAGTACTTC. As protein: CSVEDYPAQETQYF.

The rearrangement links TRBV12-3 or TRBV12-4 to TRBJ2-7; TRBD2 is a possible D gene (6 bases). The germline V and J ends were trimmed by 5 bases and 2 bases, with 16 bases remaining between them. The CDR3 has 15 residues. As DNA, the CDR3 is TGTGCCAGCAGTCCCGGGGCGGCGGGAACCTACGAGCAGTACTTC. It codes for CASSPGAAGTYEQYF.

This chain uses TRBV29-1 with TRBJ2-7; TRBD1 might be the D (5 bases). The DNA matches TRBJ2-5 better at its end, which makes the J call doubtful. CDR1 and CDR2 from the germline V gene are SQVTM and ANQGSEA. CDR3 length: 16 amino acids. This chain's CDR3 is CSVEPLGRPALKTQYF. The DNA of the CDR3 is TGCAGCGTTGAGCCTTTGGGGCGACCAGCGCTCAAGACCCAGTACTTC.

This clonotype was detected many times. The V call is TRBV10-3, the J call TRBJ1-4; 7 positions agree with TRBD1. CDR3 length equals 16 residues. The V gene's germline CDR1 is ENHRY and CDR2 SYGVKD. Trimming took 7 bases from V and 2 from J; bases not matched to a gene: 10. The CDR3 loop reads CAITGGTDRTNEKLFF. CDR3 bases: TGTGCCATCACGGGGGGAACGGACAGGACTAATGAAAAACTGTTTTTT.

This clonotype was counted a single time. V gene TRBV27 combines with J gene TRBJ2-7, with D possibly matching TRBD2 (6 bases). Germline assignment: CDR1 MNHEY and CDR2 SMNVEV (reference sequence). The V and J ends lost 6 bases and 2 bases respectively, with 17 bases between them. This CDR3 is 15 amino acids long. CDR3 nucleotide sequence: TGTGCCAGCAGCTTAACGGGACTCAATACCTACGAGCAGTACTTC. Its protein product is CASSLTGLNTYEQYF.

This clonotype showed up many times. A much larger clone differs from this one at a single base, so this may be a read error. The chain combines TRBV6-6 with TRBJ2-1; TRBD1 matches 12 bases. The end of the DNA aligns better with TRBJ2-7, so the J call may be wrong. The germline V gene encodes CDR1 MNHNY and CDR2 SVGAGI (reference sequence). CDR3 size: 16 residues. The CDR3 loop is CASSRGQGASYNEQYF. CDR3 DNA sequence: TGTGCCAGCAGCAGGGGACAGGGGGCTTCCTACAATGAGCAGTACTTC.

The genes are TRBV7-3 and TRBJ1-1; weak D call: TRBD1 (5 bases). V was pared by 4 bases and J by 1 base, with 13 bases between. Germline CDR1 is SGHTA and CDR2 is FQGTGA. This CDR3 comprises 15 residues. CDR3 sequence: CASSSLGTGNTEAFF. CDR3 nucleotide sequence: TGTGCCAGCAGCTCCCTCGGGACGGGGAACACTGAAGCTTTCTTT.

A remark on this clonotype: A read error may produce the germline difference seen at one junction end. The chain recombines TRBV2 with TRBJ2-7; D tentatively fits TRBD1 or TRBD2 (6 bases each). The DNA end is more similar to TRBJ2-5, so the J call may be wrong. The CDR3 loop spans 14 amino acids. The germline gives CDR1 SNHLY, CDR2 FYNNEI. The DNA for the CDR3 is TGCGCCAGCAGTTCCTCAGAGGGGGGCTGGACCCAGTACTTC. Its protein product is CASSSSEGGWTQYF.

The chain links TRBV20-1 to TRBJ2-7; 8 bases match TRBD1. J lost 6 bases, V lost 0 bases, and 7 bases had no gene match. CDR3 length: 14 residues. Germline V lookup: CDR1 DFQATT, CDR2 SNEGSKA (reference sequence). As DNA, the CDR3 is TGCAGTGCTAGAGACAGGGGGCAAGGAGGCGAGCAGTACTTC. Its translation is CSARDRGQGGEQYF.

CDR3 in amino acids: CASSLRRGGRVYEQYF. CDR3 DNA sequence: TGTGCCAGCAGTTTACGTCGCGGCGGGAGGGTCTATGAGCAGTACTTC. The chain is built from TRBV27 and TRBJ2-5; 9 positions agree with TRBD2. The J segment lost 11 bases and the V segment lost 2 bases, leaving 15 bases of the junction unmatched. The length of the CDR3 is 16 residues. CDR1 is MNHEY, CDR2 SMNVEV, per germline (reference sequence).

In nucleotides, the CDR3 is TGTGCCAGCAGCAAACGGGAACTAGCGGGAGTGCAGTTCTTC. Translation: CASSKRELAGVQFF. The chain recombines TRBV21-1 with TRBJ2-1; the table gives TRBD2 as D, unverified against the DNA. TRBV21-1 is deemed a pseudogene. This CDR3 comprises 14 residues.

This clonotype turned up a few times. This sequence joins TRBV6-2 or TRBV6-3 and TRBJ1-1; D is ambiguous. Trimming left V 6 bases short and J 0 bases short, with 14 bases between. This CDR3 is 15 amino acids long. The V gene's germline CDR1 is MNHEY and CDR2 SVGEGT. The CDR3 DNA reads TGTGCCAGCAGCCCAAGGGCCAACGTGAACACTGAAGCTTTCTTT. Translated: CASSPRANVNTEAFF.

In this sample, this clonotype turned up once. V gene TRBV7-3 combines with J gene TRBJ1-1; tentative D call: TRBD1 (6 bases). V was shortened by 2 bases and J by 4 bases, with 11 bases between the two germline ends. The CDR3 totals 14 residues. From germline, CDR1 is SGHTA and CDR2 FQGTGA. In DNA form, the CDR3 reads TGTGCCAGCAGCTTACAGGGGTCACGCACTGAAGCTTTCTTT. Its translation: CASSLQGSRTEAFF.

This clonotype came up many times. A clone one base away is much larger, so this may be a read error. In nucleotides, the CDR3 is TGTGCCAGCAGTGAAGAGCGGGGGGGCGTCGATGAGCAGTACTTC. Its protein is CASSEERGGVDEQYF. V gene TRBV6-4 combines with J gene TRBJ2-5; 10 bases fit TRBD2. The CDR3 length is 15 residues. V was pared by 3 bases and J by 11 bases, with 12 bases of the junction left unmatched. From germline, CDR1 is MRHNA and CDR2 SNTAGT.

CDR3 nucleotide sequence: TGTGCCAGCAGCTCATATCCCCCCTCTGTAGGGATGATGGGCTACACCTTC. Amino acids: CASSSYPPSVGMMGYTF. The chain uses TRBV7-2 and TRBJ1-2; D unresolved. CDR1 is SGHTA, CDR2 FQGNSA, per germline. V was shortened by 4 bases and J by 8 bases, with 26 bases between the two germline ends. This CDR3 is built from 17 residues.

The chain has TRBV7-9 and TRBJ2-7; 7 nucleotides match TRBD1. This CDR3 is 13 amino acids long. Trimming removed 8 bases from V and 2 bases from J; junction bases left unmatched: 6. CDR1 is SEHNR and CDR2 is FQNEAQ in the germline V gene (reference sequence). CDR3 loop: CASRTGNPYEQYF. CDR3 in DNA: TGTGCCAGCCGGACAGGAAACCCCTACGAGCAGTACTTC. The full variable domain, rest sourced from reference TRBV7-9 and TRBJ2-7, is DTGVSQNPRHKITKRGQNVTFRCDPISEHNRLYWYRQTLGQGPEFLTYFQNEAQLEKSRLLSDRFSAERPKGSFSTLEIQRTEQGDSAMYLCASRTGNPYEQYFGPGTRLTVT.

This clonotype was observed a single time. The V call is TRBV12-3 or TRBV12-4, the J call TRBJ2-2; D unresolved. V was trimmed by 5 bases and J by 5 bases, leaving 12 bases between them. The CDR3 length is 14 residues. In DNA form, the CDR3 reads TGTGCCAGCAGTGTAAATCCCCTGACCGGGGAGCTGTTTTTT. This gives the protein CASSVNPLTGELFF.

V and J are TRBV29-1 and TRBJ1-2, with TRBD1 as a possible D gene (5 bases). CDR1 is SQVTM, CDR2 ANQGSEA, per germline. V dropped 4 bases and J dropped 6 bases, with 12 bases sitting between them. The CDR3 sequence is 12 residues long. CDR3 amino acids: CSVGGQANGYTF. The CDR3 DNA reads TGCAGCGTTGGGGGCCAGGCTAATGGCTACACCTTC. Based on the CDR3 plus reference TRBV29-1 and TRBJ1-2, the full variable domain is SAVISQKPSRDICQRGTSLTIQCQVDSQVTMMFWYRQQPGQSLTLIATANQGSEATYESGFVIDKFPISRPNLTFSTLTVSNMSPEDSSIYLCSVGGQANGYTFGSGTRLTVV.